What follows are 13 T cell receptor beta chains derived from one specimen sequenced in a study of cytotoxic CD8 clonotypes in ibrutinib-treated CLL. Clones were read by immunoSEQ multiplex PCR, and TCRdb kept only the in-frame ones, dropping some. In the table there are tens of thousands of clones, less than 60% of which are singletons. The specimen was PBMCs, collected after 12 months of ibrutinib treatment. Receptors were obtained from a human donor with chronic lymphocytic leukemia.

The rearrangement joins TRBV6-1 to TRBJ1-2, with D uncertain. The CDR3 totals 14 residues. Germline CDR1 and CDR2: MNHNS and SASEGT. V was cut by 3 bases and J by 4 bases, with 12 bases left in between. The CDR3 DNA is TGTGCCAGCAGTGATGACGAATGGAGCTATGGCTACACCTTC. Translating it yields CASSDDEWSYGYTF.

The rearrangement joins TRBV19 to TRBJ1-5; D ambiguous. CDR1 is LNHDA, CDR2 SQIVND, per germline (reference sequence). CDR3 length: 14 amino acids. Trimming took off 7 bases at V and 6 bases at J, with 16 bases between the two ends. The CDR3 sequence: CASTTMIGIQPQHF. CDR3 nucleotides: TGTGCCAGTACCACAATGATAGGGATTCAGCCCCAGCATTTT. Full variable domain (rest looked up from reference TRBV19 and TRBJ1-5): DGGITQSPKYLFRKEGQNVTLSCEQNLNHDAMYWYRQDPGQGLRLIYYSQIVNDFQKGDIAEGYSVSREKKESFPLTVTSAQKNPTAFYLCASTTMIGIQPQHFGDGTRLSIL.

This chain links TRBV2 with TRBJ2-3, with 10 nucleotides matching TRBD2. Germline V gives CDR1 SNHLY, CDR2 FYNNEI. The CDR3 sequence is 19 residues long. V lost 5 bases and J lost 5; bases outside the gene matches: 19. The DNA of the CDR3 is TGTGCCAGCAGTCACGGGCGGAGAGCGGGGGGGCCGGGGGTAGATACGCAGTATTTT. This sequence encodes CASSHGRRAGGPGVDTQYF.

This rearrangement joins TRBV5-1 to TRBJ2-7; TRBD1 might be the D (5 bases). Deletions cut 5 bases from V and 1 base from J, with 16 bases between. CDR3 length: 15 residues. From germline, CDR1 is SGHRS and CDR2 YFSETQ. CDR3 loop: CASRYNVDSSYEQYF. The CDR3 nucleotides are TGCGCCAGCAGGTATAACGTCGACAGTTCCTACGAGCAGTACTTC.

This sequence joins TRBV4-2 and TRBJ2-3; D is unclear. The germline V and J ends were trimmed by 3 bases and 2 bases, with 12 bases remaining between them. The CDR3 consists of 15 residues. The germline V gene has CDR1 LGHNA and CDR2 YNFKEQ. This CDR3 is CASSHLLSSTDTQYF. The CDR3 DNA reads TGTGCCAGCAGCCACCTACTCTCTTCCACAGATACGCAGTATTTT.

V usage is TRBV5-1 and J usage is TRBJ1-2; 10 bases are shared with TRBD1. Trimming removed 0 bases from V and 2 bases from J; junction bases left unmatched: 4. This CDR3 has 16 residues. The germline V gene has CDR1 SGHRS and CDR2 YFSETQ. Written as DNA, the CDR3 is TGCGCCAGCAGCTTGGGGGGACAGGGGCGCAACTATGGCTACACCTTC. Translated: CASSLGGQGRNYGYTF.

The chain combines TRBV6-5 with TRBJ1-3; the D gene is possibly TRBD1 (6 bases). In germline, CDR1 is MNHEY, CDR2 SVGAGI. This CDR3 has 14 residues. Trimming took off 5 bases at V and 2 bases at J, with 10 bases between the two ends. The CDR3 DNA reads TGTGCCAGCAGTAAACAGGGAGCTGGAAACACCATATATTTT. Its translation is CASSKQGAGNTIYF.

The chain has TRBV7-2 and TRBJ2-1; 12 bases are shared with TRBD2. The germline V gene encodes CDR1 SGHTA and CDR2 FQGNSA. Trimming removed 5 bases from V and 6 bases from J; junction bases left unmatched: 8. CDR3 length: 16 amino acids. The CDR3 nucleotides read TGTGCCAGCAGCCTAACGACTAGCGGGAGTGTCAATGAGCAGTTCTTC. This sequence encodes CASSLTTSGSVNEQFF.

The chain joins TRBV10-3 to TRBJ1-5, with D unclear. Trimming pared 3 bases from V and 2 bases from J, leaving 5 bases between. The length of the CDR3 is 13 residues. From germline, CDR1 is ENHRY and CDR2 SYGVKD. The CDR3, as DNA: TGTGCCATCAGTGACATTCGCAATCAGCCCCAGCATTTT. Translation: CAISDIRNQPQHF.

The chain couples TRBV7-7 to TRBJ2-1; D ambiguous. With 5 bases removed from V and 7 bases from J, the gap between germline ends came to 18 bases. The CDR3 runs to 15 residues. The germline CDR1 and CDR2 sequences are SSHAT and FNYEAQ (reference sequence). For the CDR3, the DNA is TGTGCCAGCAGCCCGGTAGTTCAGTTAGGGAATGAGCAGTTCTTC. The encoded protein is CASSPVVQLGNEQFF.

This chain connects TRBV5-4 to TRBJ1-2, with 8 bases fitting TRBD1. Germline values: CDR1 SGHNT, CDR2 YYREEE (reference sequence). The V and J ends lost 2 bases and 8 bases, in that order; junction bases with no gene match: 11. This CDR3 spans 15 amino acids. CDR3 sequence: CASSLRLGQGRGYTF. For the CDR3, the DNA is TGTGCCAGCAGCTTAAGACTCGGACAGGGTCGGGGCTACACCTTC.

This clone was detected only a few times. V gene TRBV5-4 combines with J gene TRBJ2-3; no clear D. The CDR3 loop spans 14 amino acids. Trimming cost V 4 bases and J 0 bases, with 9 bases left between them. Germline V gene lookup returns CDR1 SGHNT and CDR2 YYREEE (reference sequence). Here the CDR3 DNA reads TGTGCCAGCAGCCGACTCGTCAGCACAGATACGCAGTATTTT. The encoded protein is CASSRLVSTDTQYF.

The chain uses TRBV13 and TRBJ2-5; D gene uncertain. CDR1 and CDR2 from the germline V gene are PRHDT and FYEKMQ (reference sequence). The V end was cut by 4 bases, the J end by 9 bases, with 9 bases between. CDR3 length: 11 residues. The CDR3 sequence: CASSYRAAQYF. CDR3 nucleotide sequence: TGTGCCAGCAGCTACCGGGCGGCCCAGTACTTC.